A few counts support the clone carrying this TCR beta chain. No antigen is known for it. These data are taken from a study of identical twins. CDR1 and CDR2 (germline): SGHDT, YYEEEE. Trimming left V 3 bases short and J 0 bases short, with 16 bases between. The CDR3 sequence is 16 residues long. A universal primer site arose from template switching, and cDNA bore unique molecular identifiers. TCRdb reprocessed the 5' RACE reads via MiXCR and lists one record per CDR3 protein. The table has a few hundred thousand distinct CDR3 sequences, 13% to 15% seen once. Findings and caveats of the study: Insertions were fewer in abundant cord blood beta clonotypes, whereas memory repertoires showed none of this pattern. In zero-insertion analyses, partial confounding could arise from invariant MAIT and iNKT cells. Low generation probability was overrepresented in out-of-frame alpha sequences shared by twins.

In addition, the sample was reused for a study of yellow fever vaccine responses in identical twins.

The sequencing sample was made of CD4+ T cells sorted from blood. The chain carries TRBV5-6 and TRBJ2-7; D is unresolved. This sequence was found in a young woman in good health. In nucleotides, the CDR3 is TGTGCCAGCAGCTCCCAGGACGCCCTCAGCTCCTACGAGCAGTACTTC. Translated, it gives CASSSQDALSSYEQYF. The variable domain in full, with the rest retrieved from reference TRBV5-6 and TRBJ2-7, is DAGVTQSPTHLIKTRGQQVTLRCSPKSGHDTVSWYQQALGQGPQFIFQYYEEEERQRGNFPDRFSGHQFPNYSSELNVNALLLGDSALYLCASSSQDALSSYEQYFGPGTRLTVT.